This T cell receptor (beta chain) derives from a study of OX40 agonist ivuxolimab in advanced cancers. Sequencing used immunoSEQ multiplex PCR; TCRdb keeps in-frame clones, though not all of them. This repertoire shows some 99,000 clones, roughly nine tenths found once; its top ten account for roughly 0.5%. Trimming took 2 bases from V and 2 from J, leaving 8 bases between them. This CDR3 region has 14 residues. Looked up from germline, CDR1 is SGHTA and CDR2 is FQGTGA. The receptor's source is an adult with an advanced solid tumor such as melanoma, head and neck, liver or kidney cancer. This chain joins TRBV7-3 and TRBJ2-3; D uncertain. The starting material was CD4+ or CD8+ T cells sorted from blood, obtained in a trial of the OX40 agonist ivuxolimab. The CDR3 is CASSLGTATDTQYF. The CDR3 nucleotides read TGTGCCAGCAGCTTAGGAACAGCCACAGATACGCAGTATTTT.